Each of the 30 T cell receptor beta chains below was sequenced from the same sample in a study of cytomegalovirus exposure and HLA in healthy donors. Primers: 60 Vbeta forward and 13 Jbeta reverse. TCRdb's copy holds only in-frame clones and misses some; the assay was immunoSEQ multiplex PCR. The sample consists of about 270,000 clones, 75% to 90% of them appearing once. The sequencing sample was made of PBMCs. The receptors originated from a man aged 35 to 55 in good health and CMV-seropositive.

The chain is built from TRBV6-1 and TRBJ2-7; TRBD1 is a possible D gene (7 bases). Germline V gives CDR1 MNHNS, CDR2 SASEGT. V was shortened by 6 bases and J by 3 bases, with 9 bases between the two germline ends. The CDR3 is 12 amino acids. The CDR3 nucleotides read TGTGCCAGCAGCCAGGGGGGCTACGAGCAGTACTTC. Translated, it gives CASSQGGYEQYF.

This clone was seen a handful of times. The V and J genes are TRBV4-3 and TRBJ1-1, with 9 bases identical to TRBD1. The germline V gene has CDR1 LGHNA and CDR2 YSLEER. The CDR3 has 15 residues. The V and J ends lost 4 bases and 7 bases, in that order; junction bases with no gene match: 10. The chain's CDR3 is CASSRTPGQGIEAFF. The CDR3, as DNA: TGCGCCAGCAGCCGGACCCCGGGACAGGGAATTGAAGCTTTCTTT.

With respect to this clone: Other DNA sequences within the sample encode an identical CDR3. This sequence joins TRBV27 and TRBJ2-7, with 7 bases identical to TRBD1. V lost 2 bases, J lost 3 bases, and 4 bases stayed unmatched. The CDR3 has 14 amino acids. Per the germline V gene, CDR1 is MNHEY and CDR2 is SMNVEV (reference sequence). The CDR3 sequence: CASSLGAGGYEQYF. Here the CDR3 DNA reads TGTGCCAGCAGTTTAGGGGCAGGGGGCTACGAGCAGTACTTC.

The genes are TRBV27 and TRBJ2-5; a possible D gene is TRBD1 (5 bases). The J call may be wrong; the DNA end is better matched by TRBJ2-7. The CDR3 contains 15 residues. Per germline, CDR1 MNHEY and CDR2 SMNVEV (reference sequence). The CDR3: CASRAGNKLSYEQYF. CDR3 DNA: TGTGCCAGCAGGGCAGGGAATAAACTCTCCTACGAGCAGTACTTC.

For this clone: A read error may produce the germline difference seen at one junction end. The gene calls are TRBV7-7 and TRBJ2-5; tentatively, D is TRBD2 (6 bases). The end of the DNA is better explained by TRBJ2-7, so the J call may be wrong. The CDR3 has 13 amino acids. Germline V gene data show CDR1 as SSHAT and CDR2 as FNYEAQ (reference sequence). For the CDR3, the DNA is TGTGCTAGCAGCTTAGGCGGGGACCACGAGCAGTACTTC. Amino acid sequence: CASSLGGDHEQYF.

The J gene is TRBJ1-1, the V gene TRBV5-6; no firm D call. V was shortened by 6 bases and J by 1 base, with 16 bases between the two germline ends. Germline assignment: CDR1 SGHDT and CDR2 YYEEEE. The CDR3 is 15 residues long. CDR3 in amino acids: CASTLRVHGNTEAFF. Written as DNA, the CDR3 is TGTGCCAGCACCCTGCGGGTACACGGGAACACTGAAGCTTTCTTT.

The chain couples TRBV2 to TRBJ2-5; TRBD2 agrees at 7 bases. CDR3 length: 15 amino acids. J lost 4 bases, V lost 4 bases, and 9 bases had no gene match. Looked up from germline, CDR1 is SNHLY and CDR2 is FYNNEI. CDR3 in DNA: TGTGCCAGCAGTGCCCCGGTTGGGAGGGGAGAGACCCAGTACTTC. Amino acid sequence: CASSAPVGRGETQYF.

The CDR3 DNA sequence: TGCGCCAGCAGTAGAGCAGACACCGCGGGGTCTGGAAACACCATATATTTT. This sequence encodes CASSRADTAGSGNTIYF. J is TRBJ1-3 and V is TRBV4-1, with D unresolved. Trimming cost V 6 bases and J 1 base, with 19 bases left between them. Germline V gene lookup returns CDR1 MGHRA and CDR2 YSYEKL. This CDR3 has 17 amino acids.

This chain links TRBV7-9 with TRBJ1-2, with 9 nucleotides matching TRBD1. The CDR3 has 14 amino acids. Germline CDR1 reads SEHNR; CDR2 reads FQNEAQ (reference sequence). The V gene end was trimmed by 5 bases and the J gene end by 8 bases; junction bases not matched to a gene: 9. The CDR3, as DNA: TGTGCCAGCAGCGTACAGGGGGCTGAGTGGGGCTACACCTTC. This gives the protein CASSVQGAEWGYTF.

The V gene is TRBV6-5, the J gene TRBJ2-7; tentatively, D is TRBD1 (6 bases). Germline V gives CDR1 MNHEY, CDR2 SVGAGI. Trimming shortened V by 0 bases and J by 7 bases, and 19 bases separated the two germline ends. The CDR3 has 16 amino acids. The CDR3 DNA follows: TGTGCCAGCAGTTACTCAAGAGGGGGACCCCCGGGGGAGCAGTACTTC. Translated: CASSYSRGGPPGEQYF.

The rearrangement joins TRBV9 to TRBJ1-5, with D tentatively TRBD1 (6 bases). The germline V and J ends were trimmed by 4 bases and 7 bases, with 9 bases remaining between them. Germline V lookup: CDR1 SGDLS, CDR2 YYNGEE. The CDR3 length is 12 residues. This CDR3 is CASSNQGQPQHF. In DNA form, the CDR3 reads TGTGCCAGCAGCAACCAGGGGCAGCCCCAGCATTTT.

V is TRBV30 and J is TRBJ1-1; no clear D gene. The CDR3 has 13 amino acids. The germline V gene encodes CDR1 GTSNPN and CDR2 SVGIG (reference sequence). Trimming shortened V by 1 base and J by 4 bases, and 10 bases separated the two germline ends. DNA of the CDR3: TGTGCCTGGAGTGGGTGGGCGTCCACTGAAGCTTTCTTT. Its translation is CAWSGWASTEAFF.

The V gene is TRBV7-9, the J gene TRBJ2-7; D is possibly TRBD1 (5 bases). The CDR3 contains 15 residues. Germline V gene lookup returns CDR1 SEHNR and CDR2 FQNEAQ (reference sequence). V was clipped by 1 base and J by 0 bases, with 10 bases between them. CDR3 bases: TGTGCCAGCAGCTTAGGTCAGACAGCCTCCTACGAGCAGTACTTC. Residues: CASSLGQTASYEQYF.

The chain carries TRBV25-1 and TRBJ2-7; 8 bases agree with TRBD1. The CDR3 totals 13 residues. V dropped 6 bases and J dropped 2; count of bases not matched to a gene: 3. Germline V CDR1 and CDR2: MGHDK, SYGVNS. The CDR3 DNA follows: TGTGCCAGCAGGGACAGGGCTACCTACGAGCAGTACTTC. Amino acid sequence: CASRDRATYEQYF.

The chain carries TRBV7-9 and TRBJ2-7; tentative D call: TRBD1 (7 bases). The CDR3 runs to 16 residues. V was trimmed by 4 bases and J by 3 bases, leaving 19 bases between them. Germline V lookup: CDR1 SEHNR, CDR2 FQNEAQ (reference sequence). CDR3 DNA sequence: TGTGCCAGCAGCTCCACCGTGGAGGGGGCGTACTACGAGCAGTACTTC. This sequence encodes CASSSTVEGAYYEQYF.

In DNA form, the CDR3 reads TGTGCCAGCAGCCCACAGTTTCGACAGGGTTACACTGAAGCTTTCTTT. Residues: CASSPQFRQGYTEAFF. The chain couples TRBV11-2 to TRBJ1-1; the match to TRBD1 covers 7 bases. J lost 3 bases, V lost 5 bases, and 12 bases had no gene match. The CDR3 runs to 16 residues. Looked up from germline, CDR1 is SGHAT and CDR2 is FQNNGV.

The J gene is TRBJ2-7, the V gene TRBV28, with 8 bases identical to TRBD1. CDR1 is MDHEN, CDR2 SYDVKM, per germline. J lost 4 bases, V lost 5 bases, and 10 bases had no gene match. The CDR3 runs 15 residues. In nucleotides, the CDR3 is TGTGCCAGCAGTGAACCCGGGACAGGTGGGTACGAGCAGTACTTC. Its protein product is CASSEPGTGGYEQYF.

This chain joins TRBV28 and TRBJ2-7; 7 nucleotides align to TRBD1. The CDR3 covers 13 residues. Germline V gives CDR1 MDHEN, CDR2 SYDVKM. V lost 5 bases to trimming and J lost 2 bases; unmatched junction nucleotides: 3. CDR3 sequence (DNA): TGTGCCAGCAGTACAGGGGTAACCTACGAGCAGTACTTC. Protein product: CASSTGVTYEQYF.

The table lists this clone with a few counts. The rearrangement joins TRBV6-5 to TRBJ2-1; D uncertain. Trimming pared 8 bases from V and 4 bases from J, leaving 18 bases between. The germline gives CDR1 MNHEY, CDR2 SVGAGI. CDR3 length equals 15 residues. The CDR3 region has the DNA TGTGCCAGCTCCCCGGCCCCCGCCGGGTACAATGAGCAGTTCTTC. Translation gives CASSPAPAGYNEQFF.

This clone was counted once. The V call is TRBV27, the J call TRBJ2-1, with D maybe TRBD1 (6 bases). The ends were cut back, 6 bases at V and 2 bases at J, with 14 bases in the middle. The CDR3 covers 15 residues. Germline lookup yields CDR1 MNHEY and CDR2 SMNVEV (reference sequence). CDR3 bases: TGTGCCAGCAGGACCACAGGGAACCCCTACAATGAGCAGTTCTTC. As protein: CASRTTGNPYNEQFF.

The CDR3 is CASSSMDYGYTF. The CDR3 nucleotides read TGTGCCAGCAGTTCTATGGACTATGGCTACACCTTC. This rearrangement joins TRBV6-1 to TRBJ1-2; D unclear. V was cut by 5 bases and J by 3 bases, with 7 bases left in between. CDR3 length equals 12 residues. Germline V gene lookup returns CDR1 MNHNS and CDR2 SASEGT.

The chain carries TRBV27 and TRBJ2-5, with 10 bases lining up with TRBD1. With V trimmed by 4 bases and J by 3 bases, 5 bases remained unmatched. The germline V gene has CDR1 MNHEY and CDR2 SMNVEV (reference sequence). The CDR3 totals 15 residues. Written as DNA, the CDR3 is TGTGCCAGCAGTTGGGCCGGGACAGGGGAAGAGACCCAGTACTTC. Its translation is CASSWAGTGEETQYF.

V and J are TRBV5-4 and TRBJ2-3; 8 nucleotides agree with TRBD2. V trimming: 4 bases; J trimming: 1 base; junction bases outside the gene matches: 2. CDR1 is SGHNT and CDR2 is YYREEE in the germline V gene (reference sequence). CDR3 length equals 14 residues. The chain's CDR3 is CASSAGGGTDTQYF. CDR3 DNA: TGTGCCAGCAGCGCGGGGGGCGGCACAGATACGCAGTATTTT.

V usage is TRBV9 and J usage is TRBJ2-3; a weak D match, TRBD2 (5 bases). V lost 6 bases to trimming and J lost 3 bases, with 8 bases between them. The germline V gene encodes CDR1 SGDLS and CDR2 YYNGEE. The CDR3 contains 12 residues. The CDR3 sequence is CASKGATDTQYF. The DNA for the CDR3 is TGTGCCAGCAAGGGAGCTACAGATACGCAGTATTTT. The entire variable domain, with the rest obtained from reference TRBV9 and TRBJ2-3, is as follows: DSGVTQTPKHLITATGQRVTLRCSPRSGDLSVYWYQQSLDQGLQFLIQYYNGEERAKGNILERFSAQQFPDLHSELNLSSLELGDSALYFCASKGATDTQYFGPGTRLTVL.

The chain employs TRBV7-2 and TRBJ2-2; the D gene is possibly TRBD1 (6 bases). The CDR3 loop spans 13 amino acids. V was cut by 3 bases and J by 4 bases, with 6 bases left in between. Germline V gene lookup returns CDR1 SGHTA and CDR2 FQGNSA. Here the CDR3 DNA reads TGTGCCAGCAGCTTCAGGGGCACCGGGGAGCTGTTTTTT. Protein product: CASSFRGTGELFF.

In its sample, this clone was seen a few times. The chain recombines TRBV11-2 with TRBJ2-2; 14 positions match TRBD2. V gave up 3 bases and J gave up 7 bases; unmatched junction bases: 13. This CDR3 spans 19 amino acids. Germline CDR1 reads SGHAT; CDR2 reads FQNNGV. DNA of the CDR3: TGTGCCAGCAGCTTGGAAGAGAGGGGACTAGCGGGAGTGAACGGGGAGCTGTTTTTT. It codes for CASSLEERGLAGVNGELFF.

As DNA, the CDR3 is TGTGCCAGCAGCCTCCTAGGGAGCGCCCGTGACAATGAGCAGTTCTTC. This encodes CASSLLGSARDNEQFF. This rearrangement joins TRBV7-3 to TRBJ2-1; weak D call: TRBD2 (5 bases). Germline CDR1 reads SGHTA; CDR2 reads FQGTGA. V was trimmed by 5 bases and J by 5 bases, leaving 19 bases between them. CDR3 size: 16 residues.

This clone has a single count. J is TRBJ1-4 and V is TRBV7-9, with D perhaps matching TRBD1 (5 bases). The CDR3 covers 14 residues. Germline V gene data show CDR1 as SEHNR and CDR2 as FQNEAQ (reference sequence). V lost 5 bases and J lost 6, with 13 bases in between. The CDR3 here is CASSLPREDEKLFF. The CDR3 DNA is TGTGCCAGCAGCCTCCCCAGGGAAGATGAAAAACTGTTTTTT.

This chain links TRBV5-1 with TRBJ1-4; no reliable D call. The CDR3 contains 14 residues. CDR1 is SGHRS and CDR2 is YFSETQ in the germline V gene. V was clipped by 4 bases and J by 0 bases, with 7 bases between them. Here the CDR3 reads CASSPGSTNEKLFF. The CDR3, as DNA: TGCGCCAGCAGCCCGGGGTCAACTAATGAAAAACTGTTTTTT.

The chain links TRBV28 to TRBJ1-5, with TRBD1 identical over 9 bases. V was clipped by 1 base and J by 6 bases; unmatched bases: 4. Looked up from germline, CDR1 is MDHEN and CDR2 is SYDVKM. This CDR3 contains 15 residues. The CDR3 here is CASSLSQGAGQPQHF. The CDR3, as DNA: TGTGCCAGCAGTTTATCACAGGGGGCAGGTCAGCCCCAGCATTTT. The full variable domain, with the rest looked up from reference TRBV28 and TRBJ1-5, is DVKVTQSSRYLVKRTGEKVFLECVQDMDHENMFWYRQDPGLGLRLIYFSYDVKMKEKGDIPEGYSVSREKKERFSLILESASTNQTSMYLCASSLSQGAGQPQHFGDGTRLSIL.